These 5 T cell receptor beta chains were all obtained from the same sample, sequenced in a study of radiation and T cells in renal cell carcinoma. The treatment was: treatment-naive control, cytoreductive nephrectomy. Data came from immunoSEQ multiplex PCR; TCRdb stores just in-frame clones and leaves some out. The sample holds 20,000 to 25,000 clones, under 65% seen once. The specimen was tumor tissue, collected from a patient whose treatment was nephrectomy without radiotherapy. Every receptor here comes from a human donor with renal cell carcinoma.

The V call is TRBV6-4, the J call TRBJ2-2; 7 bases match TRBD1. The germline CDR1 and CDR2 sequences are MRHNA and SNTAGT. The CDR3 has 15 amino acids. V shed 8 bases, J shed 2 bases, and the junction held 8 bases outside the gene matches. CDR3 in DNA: TGTGCCAGCGGGAAGGACAGGACCAACACCGGGGAGCTGTTTTTT. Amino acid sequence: CASGKDRTNTGELFF.

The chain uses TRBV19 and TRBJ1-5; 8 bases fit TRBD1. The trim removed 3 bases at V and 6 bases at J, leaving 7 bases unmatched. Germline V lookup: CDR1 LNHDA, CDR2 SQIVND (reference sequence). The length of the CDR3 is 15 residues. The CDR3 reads CASSIGQGASQPQHF. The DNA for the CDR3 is TGTGCCAGTAGTATCGGCCAGGGGGCCAGTCAGCCCCAGCATTTT.

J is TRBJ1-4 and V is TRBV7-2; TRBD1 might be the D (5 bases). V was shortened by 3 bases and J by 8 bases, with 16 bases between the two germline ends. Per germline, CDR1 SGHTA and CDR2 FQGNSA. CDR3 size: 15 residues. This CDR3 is CASSLGRQLGEKLFF. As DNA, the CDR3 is TGTGCCAGCAGCTTGGGACGGCAACTAGGGGAAAAACTGTTTTTT.

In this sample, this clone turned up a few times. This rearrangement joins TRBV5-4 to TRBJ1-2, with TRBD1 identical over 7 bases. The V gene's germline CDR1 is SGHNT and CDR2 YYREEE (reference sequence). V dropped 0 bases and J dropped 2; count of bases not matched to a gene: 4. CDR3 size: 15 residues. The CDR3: CASSLGGTENYGYTF. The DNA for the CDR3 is TGTGCCAGCAGCTTGGGCGGGACAGAGAACTATGGCTACACCTTC.

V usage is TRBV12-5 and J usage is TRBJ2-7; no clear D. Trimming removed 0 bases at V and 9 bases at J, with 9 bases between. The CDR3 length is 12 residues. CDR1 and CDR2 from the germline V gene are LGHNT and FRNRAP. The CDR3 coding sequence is TGTGCTAGTGGTTTGGTACAGAGCCCGCAGTACTTC. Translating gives CASGLVQSPQYF.